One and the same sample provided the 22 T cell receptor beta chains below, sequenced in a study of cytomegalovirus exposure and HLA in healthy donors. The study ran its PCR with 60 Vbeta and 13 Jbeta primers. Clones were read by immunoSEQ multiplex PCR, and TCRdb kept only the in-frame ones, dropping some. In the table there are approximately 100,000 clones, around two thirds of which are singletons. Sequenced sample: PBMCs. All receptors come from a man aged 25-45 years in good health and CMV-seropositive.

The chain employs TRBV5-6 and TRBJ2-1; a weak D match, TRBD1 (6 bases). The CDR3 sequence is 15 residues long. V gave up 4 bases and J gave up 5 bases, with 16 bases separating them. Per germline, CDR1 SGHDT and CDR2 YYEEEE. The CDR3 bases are TGTGCCAGCAGCGTGCGAGGGGGATCTGACAATGAGCAGTTCTTC. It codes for CASSVRGGSDNEQFF.

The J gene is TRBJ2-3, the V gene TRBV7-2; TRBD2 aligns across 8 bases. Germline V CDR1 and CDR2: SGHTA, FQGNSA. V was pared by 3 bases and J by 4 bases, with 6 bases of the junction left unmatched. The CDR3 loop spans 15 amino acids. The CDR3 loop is CASSFNAGGADTQYF. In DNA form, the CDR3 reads TGTGCCAGCAGCTTCAATGCGGGGGGCGCAGATACGCAGTATTTT.

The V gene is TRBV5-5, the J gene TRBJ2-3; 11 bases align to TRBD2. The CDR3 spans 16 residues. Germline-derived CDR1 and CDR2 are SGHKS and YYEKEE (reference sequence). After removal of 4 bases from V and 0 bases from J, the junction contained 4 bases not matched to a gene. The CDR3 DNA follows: TGTGCCAGCAGCGACGGGACTAGCGGTAGCACAGATACGCAGTATTTT. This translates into CASSDGTSGSTDTQYF.

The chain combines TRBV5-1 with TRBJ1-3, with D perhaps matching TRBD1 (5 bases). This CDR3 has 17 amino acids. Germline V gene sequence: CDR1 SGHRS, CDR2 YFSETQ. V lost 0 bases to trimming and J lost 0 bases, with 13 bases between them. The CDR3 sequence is CASSLGGSMSSGNTIYF. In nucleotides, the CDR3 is TGCGCCAGCAGCTTGGGGGGCAGCATGAGCTCTGGAAACACCATATATTTT.

CDR3 region: CASSPGTGRGYGYTF. For the CDR3, the DNA is TGTGCCAGCAGTCCTGGTACAGGAAGGGGCTATGGCTACACCTTC. This chain connects TRBV6-5 to TRBJ1-2; perhaps TRBD1 as D (5 bases). V dropped 5 bases and J dropped 4 bases, with 17 bases sitting between them. From germline, CDR1 is MNHEY and CDR2 SVGAGI. The CDR3 totals 15 residues.

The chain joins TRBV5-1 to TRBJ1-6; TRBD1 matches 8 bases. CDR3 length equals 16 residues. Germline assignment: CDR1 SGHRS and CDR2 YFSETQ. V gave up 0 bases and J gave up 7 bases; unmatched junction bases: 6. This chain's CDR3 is CASSLGGQGRNSPLHF. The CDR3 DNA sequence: TGCGCCAGCAGCTTGGGAGGACAGGGTAGGAATTCACCCCTCCACTTT.

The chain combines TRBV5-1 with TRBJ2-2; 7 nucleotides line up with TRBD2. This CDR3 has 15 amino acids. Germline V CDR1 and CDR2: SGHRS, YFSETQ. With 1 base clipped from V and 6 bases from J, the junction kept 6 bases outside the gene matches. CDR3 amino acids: CASSLLAGDSGELFF. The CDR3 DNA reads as TGCGCCAGCAGCTTGCTGGCGGGGGACTCCGGGGAGCTGTTTTTT.

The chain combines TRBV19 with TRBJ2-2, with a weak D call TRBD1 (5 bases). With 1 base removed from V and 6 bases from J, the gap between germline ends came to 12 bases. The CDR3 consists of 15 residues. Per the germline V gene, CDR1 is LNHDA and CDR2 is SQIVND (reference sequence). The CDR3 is CASSIAETVSGELFF. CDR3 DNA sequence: TGTGCCAGTAGTATAGCGGAGACAGTCTCCGGGGAGCTGTTTTTT.

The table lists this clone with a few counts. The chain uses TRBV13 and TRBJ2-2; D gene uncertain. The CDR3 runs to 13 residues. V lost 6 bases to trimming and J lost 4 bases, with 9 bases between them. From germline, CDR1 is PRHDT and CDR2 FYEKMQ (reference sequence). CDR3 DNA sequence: TGTGCCAGCAGGGCCCGAGGCACCGGGGAGCTGTTTTTT. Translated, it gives CASRARGTGELFF.

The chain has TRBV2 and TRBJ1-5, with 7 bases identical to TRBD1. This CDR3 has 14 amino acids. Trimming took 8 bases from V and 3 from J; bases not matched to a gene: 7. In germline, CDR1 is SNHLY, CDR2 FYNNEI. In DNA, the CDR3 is TGTGCCAGCGAAAAGGGACAGTCCAATCAGCCCCAGCATTTT. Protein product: CASEKGQSNQPQHF. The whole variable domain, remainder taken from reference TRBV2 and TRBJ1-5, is EPEVTQTPSHQVTQMGQEVILRCVPISNHLYFYWYRQILGQKVEFLVSFYNNEISEKSEIFDDQFSVERPDGSNFTLKIRSTKLEDSAMYFCASEKGQSNQPQHFGDGTRLSIL.

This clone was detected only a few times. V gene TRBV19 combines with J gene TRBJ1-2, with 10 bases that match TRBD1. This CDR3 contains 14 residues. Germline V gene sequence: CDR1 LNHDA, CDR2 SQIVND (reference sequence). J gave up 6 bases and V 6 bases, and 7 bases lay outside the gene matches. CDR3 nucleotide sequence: TGTGCCAGTAGCGTCGGGACAGGGGTGAATGGCTACACCTTC. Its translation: CASSVGTGVNGYTF.

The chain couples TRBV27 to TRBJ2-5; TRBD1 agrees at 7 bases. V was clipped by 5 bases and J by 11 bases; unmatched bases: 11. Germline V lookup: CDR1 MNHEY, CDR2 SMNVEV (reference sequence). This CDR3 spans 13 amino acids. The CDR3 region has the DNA TGTGCCAGCAGTCTAGGGACAGACCTGGAGCAGTACTTC. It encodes CASSLGTDLEQYF.

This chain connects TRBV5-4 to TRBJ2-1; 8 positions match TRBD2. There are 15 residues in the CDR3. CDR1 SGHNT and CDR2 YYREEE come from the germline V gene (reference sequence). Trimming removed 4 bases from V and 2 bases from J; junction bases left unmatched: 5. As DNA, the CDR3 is TGTGCCAGCAGCCCCGGACTAGCTGCCTACAATGAGCAGTTCTTC. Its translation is CASSPGLAAYNEQFF.

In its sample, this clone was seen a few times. The DNA of the CDR3 is TGCGCCAGCAGCTTGCGGACAGGAGCAAACAATGAGCAGTTCTTC. Its translation is CASSLRTGANNEQFF. The rearrangement links TRBV5-1 to TRBJ2-1; 7 bases are shared with TRBD1. This CDR3 spans 15 amino acids. CDR1 is SGHRS and CDR2 is YFSETQ in the germline V gene. The trim removed 1 base at V and 5 bases at J, leaving 6 bases unmatched.

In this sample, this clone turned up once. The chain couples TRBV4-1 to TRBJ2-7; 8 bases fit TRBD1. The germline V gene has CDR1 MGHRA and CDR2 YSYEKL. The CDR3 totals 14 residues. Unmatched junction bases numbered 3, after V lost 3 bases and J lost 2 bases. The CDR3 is CASSQAGGAYEQYF. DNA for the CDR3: TGCGCCAGCAGCCAGGCAGGGGGCGCCTACGAGCAGTACTTC.

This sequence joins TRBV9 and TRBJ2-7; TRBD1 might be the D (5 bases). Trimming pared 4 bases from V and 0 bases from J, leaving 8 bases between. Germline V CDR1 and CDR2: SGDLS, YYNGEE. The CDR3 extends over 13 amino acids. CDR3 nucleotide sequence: TGTGCCAGCAGCCCGCAGGGCTCCTACGAGCAGTACTTC. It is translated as CASSPQGSYEQYF.

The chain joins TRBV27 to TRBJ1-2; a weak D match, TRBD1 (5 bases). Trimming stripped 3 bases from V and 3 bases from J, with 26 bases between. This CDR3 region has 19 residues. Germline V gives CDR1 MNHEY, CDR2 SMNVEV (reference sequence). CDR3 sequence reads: CASSFRTPRTHPRDYGYTF. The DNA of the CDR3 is TGTGCCAGCAGTTTCCGCACTCCGCGGACACATCCTCGAGACTATGGCTACACCTTC.

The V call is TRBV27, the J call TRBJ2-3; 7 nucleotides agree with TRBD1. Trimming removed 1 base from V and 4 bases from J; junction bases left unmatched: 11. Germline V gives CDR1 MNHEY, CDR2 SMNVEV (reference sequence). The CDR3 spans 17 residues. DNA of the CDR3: TGTGCCAGCAGTTTATACGATACAGGGGTAACGCCAGATACGCAGTATTTT. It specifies CASSLYDTGVTPDTQYF.

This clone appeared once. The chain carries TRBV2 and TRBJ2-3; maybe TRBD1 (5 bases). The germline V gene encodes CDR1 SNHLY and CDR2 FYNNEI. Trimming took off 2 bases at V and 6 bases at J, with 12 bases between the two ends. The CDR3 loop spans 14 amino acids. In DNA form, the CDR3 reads TGTGCCAGCAGTGAAAGGGGCCCCATGGATACGCAGTATTTT. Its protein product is CASSERGPMDTQYF.

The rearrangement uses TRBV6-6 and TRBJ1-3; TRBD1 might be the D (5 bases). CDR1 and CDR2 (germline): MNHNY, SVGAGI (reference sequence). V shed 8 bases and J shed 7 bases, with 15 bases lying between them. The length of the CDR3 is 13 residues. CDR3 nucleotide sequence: TGTGCCAGCGGGGACTCCATGGGGAACACCATATATTTT. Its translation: CASGDSMGNTIYF.

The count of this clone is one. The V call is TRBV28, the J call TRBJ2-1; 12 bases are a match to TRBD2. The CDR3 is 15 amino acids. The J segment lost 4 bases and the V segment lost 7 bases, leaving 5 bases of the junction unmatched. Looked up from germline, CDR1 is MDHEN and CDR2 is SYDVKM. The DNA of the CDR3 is TGTGCCAGCAACCCTACTAGCGGGGGGTACAATGAGCAGTTCTTC. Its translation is CASNPTSGGYNEQFF.

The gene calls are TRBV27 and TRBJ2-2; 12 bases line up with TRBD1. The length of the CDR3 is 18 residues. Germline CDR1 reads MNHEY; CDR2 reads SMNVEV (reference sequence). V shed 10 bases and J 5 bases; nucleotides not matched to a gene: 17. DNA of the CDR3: TGTGCCATCCGCATGGGACAGGGGGCAGTAAGGGGTACCGGGGAGCTGTTTTTT. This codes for CAIRMGQGAVRGTGELFF.